This T cell receptor beta chain originates from a study of cytomegalovirus exposure and HLA in healthy donors. Details on this clone: Antigen specificity is unknown.

PCR used 60 Vbeta primers and 13 Jbeta primers. Libraries were prepared by immunoSEQ multiplex PCR; TCRdb keeps only in-frame clonotypes and omits some of them. The table shows around 57,000 clones, with 89% occurring only once. Study conclusions and caveats: Both high specificity and high sensitivity reportedly marked the classifier's diagnosis of cytomegalovirus status. There were 150 or so TCR beta chains listed as cytomegalovirus-associated. Among TCR sequences, most were rare, though some public TCRs appeared in many donors.

The sequenced material came from PBMCs. The clonotype was recovered from a man in his thirties or forties in good health and CMV-seropositive.

DNA for the CDR3: TGTGCCAGCAGCCCCCAAGCTAGCGAATCCTACGAGCAGTACTTC. Translated: CASSPQASESYEQYF. The V call is TRBV7-6, the J call TRBJ2-7; perhaps TRBD2 as D (6 bases). CDR1 SGHVS and CDR2 FNYEAQ come from the germline V gene. Trimming pared 5 bases from V and 1 base from J, leaving 15 bases between. This CDR3 contains 15 residues.